Following are 28 T cell receptor beta chains from one sample sequenced in a study of control samples from healthy donors and cancer patients. Generated by immunoSEQ multiplex PCR, the TCRdb table keeps only in-frame clones and is missing some. Here the sample spans fewer than 200,000 clones, 90% being singletons. The sequenced material came from blood. Receptors were obtained from a woman aged 50 to 60 in good health.

This clone was found a few times. This sequence joins TRBV6-5 and TRBJ2-7; D is ambiguous. The V end lost 5 bases, the J end lost 1 base, and 15 bases lay between the germline ends. The CDR3 length is 15 residues. From germline, CDR1 is MNHEY and CDR2 SVGAGI. The CDR3 is CASSTTPPRSYEQYF. The CDR3 DNA is TGTGCCAGCAGTACCACACCCCCACGTTCCTACGAGCAGTACTTC.

This clone has just one count. The rearrangement links TRBV7-6 to TRBJ1-1, with D possibly matching TRBD1 (5 bases). Deletions cut 0 bases from V and 4 bases from J, with 12 bases between. The CDR3 spans 15 residues. Germline CDR1 and CDR2: SGHVS and FNYEAQ. For the CDR3, the DNA is TGTGCCAGCAGCTTAGCTATAGGGAGGGGCACTGAAGCTTTCTTT. Protein product: CASSLAIGRGTEAFF. The variable domain in full, completed from reference TRBV7-6 and TRBJ1-1, reads GAGVSQSPRYKVTKRGQDVALRCDPISGHVSLYWYRQALGQGPEFLTYFNYEAQQDKSGLPNDRFSAERPEGSISTLTIQRTEQRDSAMYRCASSLAIGRGTEAFFGQGTRLTVV.

The J gene is TRBJ2-1, the V gene TRBV5-1, with D unclear. Germline CDR1 reads SGHRS; CDR2 reads YFSETQ. The CDR3 runs to 14 residues. V lost 4 bases and J 0 bases, leaving 8 bases between the germline ends. CDR3 in DNA: TGCGCCAGCAGCCCGCAGAGCTCCTACAATGAGCAGTTCTTC. Translation: CASSPQSSYNEQFF.

The chain combines TRBV9 with TRBJ1-2; D not certain. The CDR3 has 13 amino acids. Germline CDR1 is SGDLS and CDR2 is YYNGEE. Trimming pared 0 bases from V and 5 bases from J, leaving 8 bases between. CDR3 sequence: CASSVGEGYGYTF. The CDR3 DNA is TGTGCCAGCAGCGTAGGTGAAGGGTATGGCTACACCTTC.

This clone appeared once. Its ends do not fully match the called genes, so a read error is possible. V is TRBV28 and J is TRBJ2-4, with 8 bases matching TRBD2. Germline V gene lookup returns CDR1 MDHEN and CDR2 SYDVKM. The CDR3 totals 16 residues. CDR3 region: CASSTPGGLAKNIQCF. In DNA, the CDR3 is TGTGCCAGCAGTACTCCGGGGGGGCTTGCCAAAAACATTCAGTGCTTC.

The CDR3 DNA follows: TGTGCCAGCAGCCCAAATGGACAGGGGGCAGGGACCCAGTACTTC. The encoded protein is CASSPNGQGAGTQYF. V gene TRBV11-1 combines with J gene TRBJ2-5; TRBD1 matches at 11 bases. CDR3 length: 15 amino acids. V shed 5 bases and J 7 bases; nucleotides not matched to a gene: 9. Germline CDR1 and CDR2: SGHAT and FQDESV (reference sequence).

In this sample, this clone turned up once. The gene calls are TRBV4-1 and TRBJ1-3; TRBD1 is a possible D gene (6 bases). The CDR3 runs 14 residues. V was trimmed by 3 bases and J by 4 bases, leaving 10 bases between them. The germline V gene encodes CDR1 MGHRA and CDR2 YSYEKL. This CDR3 is CASSQDRWGNTIYF. CDR3 sequence (DNA): TGCGCCAGCAGCCAGGACAGATGGGGAAACACCATATATTTT.

The chain couples TRBV5-6 to TRBJ1-4, with 9 bases matching TRBD1. Germline assignment: CDR1 SGHDT and CDR2 YYEEEE. V trimming: 4 bases; J trimming: 5 bases; junction bases outside the gene matches: 3. The CDR3 has 14 residues. CDR3: CASSPGTGNEKLFF. CDR3 coding DNA: TGTGCCAGCAGCCCGGGGACAGGGAATGAAAAACTGTTTTTT. Complete variable domain (other parts from reference TRBV5-6 and TRBJ1-4): DAGVTQSPTHLIKTRGQQVTLRCSPKSGHDTVSWYQQALGQGPQFIFQYYEEEERQRGNFPDRFSGHQFPNYSSELNVNALLLGDSALYLCASSPGTGNEKLFFGSGTQLSVL.

The chain uses TRBV11-1 and TRBJ2-5; no definite D call. The germline V gene encodes CDR1 SGHAT and CDR2 FQDESV (reference sequence). This CDR3 has 11 amino acids. Trimming shortened V by 6 bases and J by 7 bases, and 9 bases separated the two germline ends. Here the CDR3 reads CASSLAGTQYF. The CDR3, as DNA: TGTGCCAGCAGTTTGGCCGGGACCCAGTACTTC.

The V call is TRBV3-1 (or the pseudogene TRBV3-2), the J call TRBJ1-2; D is possibly TRBD1 (5 bases). CDR3 size: 15 residues. V dropped 1 base and J dropped 1 base, with 10 bases sitting between them. The V gene's germline CDR1 is LGHDT and CDR2 YNNKEL (reference sequence). CDR3 in amino acids: CASSQGGPINYGYTF. DNA of the CDR3: TGTGCCAGCAGCCAAGGGGGACCGATTAACTATGGCTACACCTTC.

The chain recombines TRBV12-3 or TRBV12-4 with TRBJ1-2; 7 bases align to TRBD1. The CDR3 is 13 residues long. V lost 6 bases, J lost 4 bases, and 5 bases stayed unmatched. CDR3 nucleotides: TGTGCCAGCAGGGGGGACAGTGTCTATGGCTACACCTTC. Protein product: CASRGDSVYGYTF.

The chain recombines TRBV9 with TRBJ1-1; D ambiguous. The CDR3 spans 12 residues. The germline V gene encodes CDR1 SGDLS and CDR2 YYNGEE. Deletions cut 0 bases from V and 8 bases from J, with 8 bases between. CDR3 coding DNA: TGTGCCAGCAGCGTAGAAGGCTCGGAAGCTTTCTTT. Protein: CASSVEGSEAFF.

V gene TRBV6-6 combines with J gene TRBJ1-4, with a tentative D call TRBD1 (6 bases). The CDR3 contains 16 residues. Trimming shortened V by 0 bases and J by 7 bases, and 15 bases separated the two germline ends. Germline V lookup: CDR1 MNHNY, CDR2 SVGAGI (reference sequence). CDR3 protein: CASSYSRGFEAEKLFF. The CDR3, as DNA: TGTGCCAGCAGTTACTCGAGGGGGTTCGAGGCTGAAAAACTGTTTTTT.

This chain connects TRBV28 to TRBJ1-3; D is ambiguous. The germline V gene encodes CDR1 MDHEN and CDR2 SYDVKM. V was clipped by 3 bases and J by 0 bases, with 12 bases between them. This CDR3 has 16 residues. CDR3 coding DNA: TGTGCCAGCAGTTTCCCGGGCCTACCCTCTGGAAACACCATATATTTT. Its protein product is CASSFPGLPSGNTIYF.

The J gene is TRBJ2-1, the V gene TRBV9; TRBD2 agrees at 8 bases. The CDR3 length is 16 residues. Trimming at V came to 3 bases and at J to 7 bases, leaving 12 bases not matched to a gene. Germline V gene sequence: CDR1 SGDLS, CDR2 YYNGEE. The CDR3 region has the DNA TGTGCCAGCAGCGGAACCGGGACTAGGAACGTGAATGAGCAGTTCTTC. Its translation is CASSGTGTRNVNEQFF.

In this sample, this clone turned up once. The J gene is TRBJ2-7, the V gene TRBV27; perhaps D is TRBD1 or TRBD2 (5 bases each). The CDR3 has 15 residues. V lost 1 base to trimming and J lost 0 bases, with 10 bases between them. Germline loops: CDR1 MNHEY, CDR2 SMNVEV (reference sequence). CDR3 coding DNA: TGTGCCAGCAGTTTATTCCGGGGCTCCTCCTACGAGCAGTACTTC. Translating gives CASSLFRGSSYEQYF.

A single count supports this clone. The chain couples TRBV30 to TRBJ1-5; D may be TRBD1 (5 bases). Germline loops: CDR1 GTSNPN, CDR2 SVGIG (reference sequence). This CDR3 contains 14 residues. V was trimmed by 0 bases and J by 4 bases, leaving 10 bases between them. The CDR3 is CAWSVLGGNQPQHF. CDR3 coding DNA: TGTGCCTGGAGTGTACTCGGGGGTAATCAGCCCCAGCATTTT.

Note on this clone: The same CDR3 arises from other DNA sequences in this sample as well. The chain is built from TRBV19 and TRBJ1-5; D is undetermined. V lost 5 bases and J 4 bases, leaving 9 bases between the germline ends. The CDR3 is 13 amino acids. Germline lookup yields CDR1 LNHDA and CDR2 SQIVND (reference sequence). The CDR3 sequence is CASSPRINQPQHF. In DNA form, the CDR3 reads TGTGCCAGTAGTCCCCGGATTAATCAGCCCCAGCATTTT. The variable domain in full, completed from reference TRBV19 and TRBJ1-5, reads DGGITQSPKYLFRKEGQNVTLSCEQNLNHDAMYWYRQDPGQGLRLIYYSQIVNDFQKGDIAEGYSVSREKKESFPLTVTSAQKNPTAFYLCASSPRINQPQHFGDGTRLSIL.

This clone occurred once. The chain has TRBV28 and TRBJ1-2, with a tentative D call TRBD1 (6 bases). The V gene's germline CDR1 is MDHEN and CDR2 SYDVKM. The CDR3 consists of 14 residues. The V end lost 5 bases, the J end lost 7 bases, and 17 bases lay between the germline ends. The CDR3 is CASSPLWGASGYTF. In DNA form, the CDR3 reads TGTGCCAGCAGTCCCCTCTGGGGGGCGAGTGGCTACACCTTC.

J is TRBJ2-7 and V is TRBV6-5; unclear D gene. The CDR3 runs 13 residues. The ends were cut back, 8 bases at V and 0 bases at J, with 11 bases in the middle. Germline values: CDR1 MNHEY, CDR2 SVGAGI. Here the CDR3 reads CASSRTNSYEQYF. Here the CDR3 DNA reads TGTGCCAGCTCCCGAACTAACTCCTACGAGCAGTACTTC.

The V and J genes are TRBV6-4 and TRBJ2-1; D unresolved. The CDR3 is made up of 14 amino acids. Germline loops: CDR1 MRHNA, CDR2 SNTAGT. V lost 4 bases and J 6 bases, leaving 13 bases between the germline ends. The CDR3 sequence is CASSVETRTNEQFF. The CDR3 bases are TGTGCCAGCAGTGTCGAGACTCGAACCAATGAGCAGTTCTTC.

V and J are TRBV19 and TRBJ1-1, with unresolved D. V was cut by 4 bases and J by 7 bases, with 13 bases left in between. CDR1 and CDR2 (germline): LNHDA, SQIVND (reference sequence). The CDR3 has 13 residues. In DNA, the CDR3 is TGTGCCAGTAGTACCCGACCGGGCCATGAAGCTTTCTTT. Protein sequence: CASSTRPGHEAFF.

The rearrangement links TRBV7-9 to TRBJ2-2; D is perhaps TRBD2 (6 bases). Trimming stripped 5 bases from V and 1 base from J, with 14 bases between. The germline gives CDR1 SEHNR, CDR2 FQNEAQ (reference sequence). The CDR3 runs to 16 residues. DNA for the CDR3: TGTGCCAGCAGCGTAACCGGGGGAATGAACACCGGGGAGCTGTTTTTT. Protein: CASSVTGGMNTGELFF.

J is TRBJ1-1 and V is TRBV6-2 or TRBV6-3; weak D call: TRBD1 (5 bases). Germline CDR1 MNHEY, CDR2 SVGEGT. V was trimmed by 5 bases and J by 4 bases, leaving 23 bases between them. This CDR3 contains 17 residues. CDR3 sequence reads: CASSLEQAPLASTEAFF. DNA for the CDR3: TGTGCCAGCAGTCTAGAACAGGCGCCGCTAGCGTCCACTGAAGCTTTCTTT.

The chain uses TRBV29-1 and TRBJ1-1; D unresolved. Trimming took off 3 bases at V and 3 bases at J, with 11 bases between the two ends. The CDR3 extends over 13 amino acids. Germline CDR1 is SQVTM and CDR2 is ANQGSEA. The CDR3 DNA reads TGCAGCGTTGAGTCAGGAACGGACACTGAAGCTTTCTTT. Translation gives CSVESGTDTEAFF.

J is TRBJ1-2 and V is TRBV20-1; D unresolved. The CDR3 extends over 11 amino acids. From germline, CDR1 is DFQATT and CDR2 SNEGSKA (reference sequence). Trimming removed 3 bases from V and 5 bases from J, with 7 bases in between. CDR3 nucleotide sequence: TGCAGTGCTAGTAAGCAGTATGGCTACACCTTC. This translates into CSASKQYGYTF.

V is TRBV2 and J is TRBJ1-2, with a possible D match to TRBD1 (5 bases). Germline V CDR1 and CDR2: SNHLY, FYNNEI. The ends were cut back, 7 bases at V and 1 base at J, with 13 bases in the middle. The CDR3 is 14 amino acids. The CDR3 DNA follows: TGTGCCAGCATCCTGGACACTCTTAACTATGGCTACACCTTC. Translation gives CASILDTLNYGYTF.

This chain joins TRBV20-1 and TRBJ1-4, with D hard to call. Per germline, CDR1 DFQATT and CDR2 SNEGSKA (reference sequence). The CDR3 is 10 residues long. V was clipped by 5 bases and J by 5 bases, with 3 bases between them. CDR3 sequence (DNA): TGCAGTGCTGAAAATGAAAAACTGTTTTTT. This codes for CSAENEKLFF.